One sample yielded the 9 T cell receptor beta chains listed below, sequenced in a study of cytotoxic CD8 clonotypes in ibrutinib-treated CLL. The table came from immunoSEQ multiplex PCR; TCRdb's copy has only in-frame clones and leaves some out. Of under 300,000 clones in the sample, around 77% were seen once. Sequenced material: PBMCs, taken at disease progression, from a patient treated with ibrutinib. The receptor set was obtained from a human donor with chronic lymphocytic leukemia.

This clone occurred a few times. The CDR3 protein is CASSLDGRRGTDTQYF. CDR3 DNA: TGTGCCAGCAGCTTAGATGGCCGGAGGGGCACAGATACGCAGTATTTT. The rearrangement links TRBV7-3 to TRBJ2-3; D might be TRBD2 (6 bases). Trimming removed 2 bases at V and 1 base at J, with 13 bases between. The CDR3 covers 16 residues. Per germline, CDR1 SGHTA and CDR2 FQGTGA.

A single count supports this clone. The chain has TRBV5-4 and TRBJ2-3, with 9 bases aligning to TRBD2. V shed 3 bases and J 2 bases; nucleotides not matched to a gene: 7. Germline loops: CDR1 SGHNT, CDR2 YYREEE (reference sequence). The CDR3 is 16 amino acids. The CDR3 sequence: CASSSRAGGYTDTQYF. In DNA, the CDR3 is TGTGCCAGCAGCTCCCGAGCGGGAGGATACACAGATACGCAGTATTTT.

In the case of this clone: The sample has other DNA sequences that encode this CDR3 too. The genes are TRBV5-1 and TRBJ1-4; no clear D gene. This CDR3 comprises 14 residues. The V end lost 1 base, the J end lost 7 bases, and 11 bases lay between the germline ends. Germline V gene sequence: CDR1 SGHRS, CDR2 YFSETQ. CDR3 residues: CASSLQGLGEKLFF. The CDR3 region has the DNA TGCGCCAGCAGCTTGCAAGGTTTAGGTGAAAAACTGTTTTTT.

This chain joins TRBV15 and TRBJ2-1; the D gene is possibly TRBD1 (5 bases). Trimming left V 0 bases short and J 2 bases short, with 8 bases between. The CDR3 contains 15 residues. Germline CDR1 is LNHNV and CDR2 is YYDKDF (reference sequence). The CDR3 is CATSRDRGTYNEQFF. CDR3 DNA sequence: TGTGCCACCAGCAGAGATAGGGGAACCTACAATGAGCAGTTCTTC.

CDR3 sequence reads: CSVTGTEPPTDTQYF. The CDR3 DNA reads TGCAGCGTGACCGGGACGGAGCCTCCCACAGATACGCAGTATTTT. V gene TRBV29-1 combines with J gene TRBJ2-3; the D gene could be TRBD1 or TRBD2 (5 bases each). The CDR3 extends over 15 amino acids. Deletions cut 6 bases from V and 2 bases from J, with 18 bases between. Germline V lookup: CDR1 SQVTM, CDR2 ANQGSEA.

Only a few counts were recorded for this clone. This rearrangement joins TRBV11-2 to TRBJ1-2; possibly TRBD1 for D (5 bases). There are 14 residues in the CDR3. Germline CDR1 reads SGHAT; CDR2 reads FQNNGV. Trimming pared 5 bases from V and 1 base from J, leaving 11 bases between. Here the CDR3 DNA reads TGTGCCAGCAGCCCAAGACAGAATAACTATGGCTACACCTTC. It specifies CASSPRQNNYGYTF.

The chain has TRBV6-1 and TRBJ1-2, with 8 bases identical to TRBD1. Losses at the gene ends were 4 bases for V and 4 bases for J; bases not matched to a gene: 5. CDR1 is MNHNS and CDR2 is SASEGT in the germline V gene. CDR3 length: 14 residues. This CDR3 reads CASSATGVVYGYTF. Here the CDR3 DNA reads TGTGCCAGCAGTGCGACAGGGGTTGTCTATGGCTACACCTTC.

V gene TRBV29-1 combines with J gene TRBJ1-1; unclear D gene. Germline V CDR1 and CDR2: SQVTM, ANQGSEA. Trimming pared 6 bases from V and 0 bases from J, leaving 14 bases between. CDR3 length equals 14 residues. The CDR3 sequence is CSVENPSMNTEAFF. The DNA of the CDR3 is TGCAGCGTAGAAAACCCTAGCATGAACACTGAAGCTTTCTTT.

This clone was seen just once. The rearrangement uses TRBV10-2 and TRBJ2-3, with 12 bases that match TRBD2. Germline CDR1 WSHSY, CDR2 SAAADI. V lost 6 bases and J lost 1; bases outside the gene matches: 2. The CDR3 sequence is 15 residues long. The CDR3 region is CASRLAGGRTDTQYF. The DNA of the CDR3 is TGCGCCAGCAGGCTAGCGGGAGGGCGCACAGATACGCAGTATTTT.